This T cell receptor (beta chain) was captured by sequencing in a study of CD8+ T cells in alopecia areata. cDNA serving as the sequencing template came from extracted, reverse transcribed RNA. This table comes from immunoSEQ multiplex PCR, and its TCRdb copy is limited to in-frame clones, with some not included. Here the sample spans around 150,000 clones, 62% being singletons. The CDR3 runs to 11 residues. Between the trimmed V and J ends, which lost 2 bases and 7 bases, there was a span of 6 bases. Germline V gives CDR1 SGHDT, CDR2 YYEEEE. The sequence derives from a human donor in good health. The V gene is TRBV5-6, the J gene TRBJ1-1; unclear D gene. The sample comprised CD8+ T cells sorted from blood. The CDR3 sequence is CASSFVGEAFF. Here the CDR3 DNA reads TGTGCCAGCAGCTTCGTTGGTGAAGCTTTCTTT.